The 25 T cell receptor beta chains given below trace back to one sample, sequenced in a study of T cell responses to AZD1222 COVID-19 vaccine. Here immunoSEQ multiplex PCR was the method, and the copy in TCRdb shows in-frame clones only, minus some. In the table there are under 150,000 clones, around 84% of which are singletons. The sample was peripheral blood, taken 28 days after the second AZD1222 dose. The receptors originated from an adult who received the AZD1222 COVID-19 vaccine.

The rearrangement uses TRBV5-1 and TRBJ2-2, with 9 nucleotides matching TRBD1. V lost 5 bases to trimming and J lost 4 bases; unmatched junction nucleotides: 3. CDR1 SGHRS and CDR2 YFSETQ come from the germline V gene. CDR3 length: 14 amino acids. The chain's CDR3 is CASRGTGTTGELFF. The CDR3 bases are TGCGCCAGCAGAGGGACAGGGACCACCGGGGAGCTGTTTTTT.

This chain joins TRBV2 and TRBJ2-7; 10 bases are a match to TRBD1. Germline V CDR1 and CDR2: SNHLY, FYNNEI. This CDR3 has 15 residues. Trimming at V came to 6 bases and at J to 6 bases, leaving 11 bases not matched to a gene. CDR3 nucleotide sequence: TGTGCCAGCAGCATACAGACAGGGGGCTTTCTCGAGCAGTACTTC. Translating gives CASSIQTGGFLEQYF. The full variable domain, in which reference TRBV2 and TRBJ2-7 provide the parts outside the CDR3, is EPEVTQTPSHQVTQMGQEVILRCVPISNHLYFYWYRQILGQKVEFLVSFYNNEISEKSEIFDDQFSVERPDGSNFTLKIRSTKLEDSAMYFCASSIQTGGFLEQYFGPGTRLTVT.

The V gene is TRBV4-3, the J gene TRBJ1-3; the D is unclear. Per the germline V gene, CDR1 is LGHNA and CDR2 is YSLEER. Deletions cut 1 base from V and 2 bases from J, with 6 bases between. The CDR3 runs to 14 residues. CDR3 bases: TGCGCCAGCAGCCAAGGGGATCCTGGAAACACCATATATTTT. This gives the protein CASSQGDPGNTIYF.

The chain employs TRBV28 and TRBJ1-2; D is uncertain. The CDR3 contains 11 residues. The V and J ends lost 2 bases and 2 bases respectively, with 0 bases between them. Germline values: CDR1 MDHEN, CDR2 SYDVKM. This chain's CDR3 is CASSLNYGYTF. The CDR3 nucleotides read TGTGCCAGCAGTTTAAACTATGGCTACACCTTC.

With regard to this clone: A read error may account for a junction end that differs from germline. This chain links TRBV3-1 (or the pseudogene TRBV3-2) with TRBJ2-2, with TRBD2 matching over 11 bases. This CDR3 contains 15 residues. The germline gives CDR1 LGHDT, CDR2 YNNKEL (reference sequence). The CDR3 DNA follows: TGTGCCAGCAGACAAGTCGATAGCGGGGGGGAGGAGCTGTTTTTT. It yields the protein CASRQVDSGGEELFF.

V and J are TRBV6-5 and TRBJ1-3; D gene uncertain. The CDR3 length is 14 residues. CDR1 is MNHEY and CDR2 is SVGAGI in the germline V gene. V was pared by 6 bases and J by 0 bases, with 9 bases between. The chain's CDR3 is CASRTGSSGNTIYF. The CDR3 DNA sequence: TGTGCCAGCAGAACTGGGAGCTCTGGAAACACCATATATTTT.

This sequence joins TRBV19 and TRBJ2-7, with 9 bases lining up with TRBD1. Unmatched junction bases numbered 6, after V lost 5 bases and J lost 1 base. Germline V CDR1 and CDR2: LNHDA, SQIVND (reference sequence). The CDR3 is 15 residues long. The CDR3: CASSPSGTGSYEQYF. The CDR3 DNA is TGTGCCAGTAGTCCCTCCGGGACAGGGTCCTACGAGCAGTACTTC. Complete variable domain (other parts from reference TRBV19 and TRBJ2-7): DGGITQSPKYLFRKEGQNVTLSCEQNLNHDAMYWYRQDPGQGLRLIYYSQIVNDFQKGDIAEGYSVSREKKESFPLTVTSAQKNPTAFYLCASSPSGTGSYEQYFGPGTRLTVT.

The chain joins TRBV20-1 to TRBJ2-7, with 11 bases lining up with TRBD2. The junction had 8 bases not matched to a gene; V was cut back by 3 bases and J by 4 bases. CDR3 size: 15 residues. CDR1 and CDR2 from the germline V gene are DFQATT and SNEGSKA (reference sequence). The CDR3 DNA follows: TGCAGTGCTAGTTTGGTCACTAGCGGGGGATACGAGCAGTACTTC. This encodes CSASLVTSGGYEQYF.

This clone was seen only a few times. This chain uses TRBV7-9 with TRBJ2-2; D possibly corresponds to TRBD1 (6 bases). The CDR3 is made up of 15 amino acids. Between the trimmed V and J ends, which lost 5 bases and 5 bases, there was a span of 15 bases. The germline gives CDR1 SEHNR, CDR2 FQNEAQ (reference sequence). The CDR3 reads CASSEIVTGTGELFF. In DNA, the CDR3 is TGTGCCAGCAGCGAAATAGTAACAGGGACCGGGGAGCTGTTTTTT.

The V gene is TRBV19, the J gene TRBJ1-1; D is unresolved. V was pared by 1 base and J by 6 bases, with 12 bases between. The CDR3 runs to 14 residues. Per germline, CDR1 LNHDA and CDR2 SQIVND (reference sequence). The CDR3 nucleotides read TGTGCCAGTAGTATAGCGATCGGGTCCGCTGAAGCTTTCTTT. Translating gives CASSIAIGSAEAFF.

The DNA for the CDR3 is TGTGCCAGTAGGATGGGGGGGACAGGGAAGTACAATGAGCAGTTCTTC. It is translated as CASRMGGTGKYNEQFF. V gene TRBV19 combines with J gene TRBJ2-1; the match to TRBD1 covers 9 bases. This CDR3 has 16 amino acids. Looked up from germline, CDR1 is LNHDA and CDR2 is SQIVND (reference sequence). J gave up 4 bases and V 6 bases, and 10 bases lay outside the gene matches.

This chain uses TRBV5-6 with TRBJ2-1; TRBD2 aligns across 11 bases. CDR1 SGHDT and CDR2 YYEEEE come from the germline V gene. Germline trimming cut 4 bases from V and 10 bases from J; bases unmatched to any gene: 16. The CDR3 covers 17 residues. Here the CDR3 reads CASSLLLAGGILGEQFF. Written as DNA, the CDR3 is TGTGCCAGCAGCCTACTCCTAGCGGGGGGTATCCTTGGCGAGCAGTTCTTC.

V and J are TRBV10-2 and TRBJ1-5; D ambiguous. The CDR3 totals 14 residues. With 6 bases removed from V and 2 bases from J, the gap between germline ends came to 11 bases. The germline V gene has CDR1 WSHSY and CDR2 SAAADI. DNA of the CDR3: TGCGCCAGCAGCGTTAAATCAGGCAATCAGCCCCAGCATTTT. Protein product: CASSVKSGNQPQHF.

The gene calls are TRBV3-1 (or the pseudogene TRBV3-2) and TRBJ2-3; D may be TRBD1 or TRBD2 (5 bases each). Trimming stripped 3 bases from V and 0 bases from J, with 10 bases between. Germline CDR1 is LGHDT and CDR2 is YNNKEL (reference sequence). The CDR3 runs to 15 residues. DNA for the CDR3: TGTGCCAGCAGCCAGCCCGGGACCAGCACAGATACGCAGTATTTT. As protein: CASSQPGTSTDTQYF.

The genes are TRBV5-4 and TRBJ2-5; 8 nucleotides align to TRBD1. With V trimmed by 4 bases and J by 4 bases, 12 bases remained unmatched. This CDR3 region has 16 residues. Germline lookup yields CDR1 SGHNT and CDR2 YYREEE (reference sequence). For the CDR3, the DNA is TGTGCCAGCAGCCCCCCGGACAGGGCGAAGACAGAGACCCAGTACTTC. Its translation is CASSPPDRAKTETQYF.

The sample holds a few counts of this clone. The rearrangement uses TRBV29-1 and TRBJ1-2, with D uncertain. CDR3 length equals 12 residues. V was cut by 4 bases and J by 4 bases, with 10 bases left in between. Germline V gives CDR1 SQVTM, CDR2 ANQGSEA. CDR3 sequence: CSVVAGVYGYTF. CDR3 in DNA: TGCAGCGTTGTAGCTGGAGTCTATGGCTACACCTTC.

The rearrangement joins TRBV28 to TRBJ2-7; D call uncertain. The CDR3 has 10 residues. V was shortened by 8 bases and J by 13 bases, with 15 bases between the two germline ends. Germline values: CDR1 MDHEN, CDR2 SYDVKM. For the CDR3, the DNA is TGTGCCAGCGGCACACCAATCGCTTACTTC. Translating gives CASGTPIAYF.

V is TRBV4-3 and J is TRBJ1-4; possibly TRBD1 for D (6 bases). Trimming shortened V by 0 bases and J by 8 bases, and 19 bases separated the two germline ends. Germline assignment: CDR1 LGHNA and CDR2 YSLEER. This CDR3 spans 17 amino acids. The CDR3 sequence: CASSQDWGRGRGEKLFF. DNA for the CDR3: TGCGCCAGCAGCCAAGATTGGGGGCGGGGGCGAGGAGAAAAACTGTTTTTT.

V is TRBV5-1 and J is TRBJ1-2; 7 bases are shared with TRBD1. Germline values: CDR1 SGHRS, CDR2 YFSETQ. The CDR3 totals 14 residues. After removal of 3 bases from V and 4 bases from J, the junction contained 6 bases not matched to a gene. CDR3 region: CASSWARDSYGYTF. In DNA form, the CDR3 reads TGCGCCAGCAGCTGGGCCCGGGACAGCTATGGCTACACCTTC.

The CDR3 loop reads CSVPPGTSHYGYTF. DNA for the CDR3: TGCAGCGTCCCCCCCGGGACCAGTCACTATGGCTACACCTTC. The chain couples TRBV29-1 to TRBJ1-2; TRBD1 might be the D (5 bases). Trimming shortened V by 6 bases and J by 3 bases, and 17 bases separated the two germline ends. Per germline, CDR1 SQVTM and CDR2 ANQGSEA. The CDR3 loop spans 14 amino acids.

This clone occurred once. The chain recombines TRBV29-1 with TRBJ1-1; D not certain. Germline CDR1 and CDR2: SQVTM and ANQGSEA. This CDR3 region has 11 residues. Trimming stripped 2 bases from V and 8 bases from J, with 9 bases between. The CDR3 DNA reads TGCAGCGTTGAATTAGTTTCCGAAGCTTTCTTT. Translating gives CSVELVSEAFF.

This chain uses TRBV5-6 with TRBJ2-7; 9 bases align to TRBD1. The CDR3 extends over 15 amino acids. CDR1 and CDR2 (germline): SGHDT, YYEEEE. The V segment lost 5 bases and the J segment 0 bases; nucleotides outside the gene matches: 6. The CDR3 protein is CASSSDRGISYEQYF. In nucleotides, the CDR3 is TGTGCCAGCAGTTCCGACAGGGGGATCTCCTACGAGCAGTACTTC.

CDR3 DNA sequence: TGTGCCAGCGCGGTGGGGGGCATGGGGACAGATACGCAGTATTTT. This encodes CASAVGGMGTDTQYF. This rearrangement joins TRBV28 to TRBJ2-3, with D perhaps being TRBD1 or TRBD2 (6 bases each). Trimming pared 8 bases from V and 3 bases from J, leaving 18 bases between. There are 15 residues in the CDR3. Germline V gene sequence: CDR1 MDHEN, CDR2 SYDVKM.

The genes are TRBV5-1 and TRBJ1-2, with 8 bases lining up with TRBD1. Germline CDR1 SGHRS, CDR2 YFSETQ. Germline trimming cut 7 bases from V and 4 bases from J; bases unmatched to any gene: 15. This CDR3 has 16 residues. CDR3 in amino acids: CASHRGGGQGGYGYTF. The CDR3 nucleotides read TGCGCCAGCCACCGTGGGGGAGGACAGGGCGGCTATGGCTACACCTTC.

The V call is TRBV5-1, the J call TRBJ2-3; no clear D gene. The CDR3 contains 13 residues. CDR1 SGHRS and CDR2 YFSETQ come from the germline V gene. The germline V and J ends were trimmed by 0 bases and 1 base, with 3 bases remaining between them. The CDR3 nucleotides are TGCGCCAGCAGCTTGGAAGGCACAGATACGCAGTATTTT. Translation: CASSLEGTDTQYF.